Listed here are 2 T cell receptor beta chains from one sample, sequenced in a study of blood T cell repertoires in COVID-19. Generated by immunoSEQ multiplex PCR, the TCRdb table keeps only in-frame clones and is missing some. The table has 200,000 to 300,000 clones, about 80% seen once. Sequencing was done on a sample of peripheral blood. The receptors stem from a human donor in a cohort sampled during active COVID-19.

The chain recombines TRBV2 with TRBJ2-7; no definite D call. V was trimmed by 8 bases and J by 0 bases, leaving 14 bases between them. The length of the CDR3 is 14 residues. The germline gives CDR1 SNHLY, CDR2 FYNNEI. DNA of the CDR3: TGTGCCAGCCAGCAGGATTTAGGCTCCTACGAGCAGTACTTC. This encodes CASQQDLGSYEQYF.

The chain combines TRBV28 with TRBJ2-2; 8 bases fit TRBD2. J lost 4 bases, V lost 6 bases, and 10 bases had no gene match. Germline loops: CDR1 MDHEN, CDR2 SYDVKM. CDR3 size: 16 residues. The CDR3 spells CASSPMSGGLTGELFF. The DNA for the CDR3 is TGTGCCAGCAGCCCGATGAGCGGGGGTCTCACCGGGGAGCTGTTTTTT.